The 12 T cell receptor beta chains presented below share a single source sample, sequenced in a study of CD8 T cells in Susac syndrome. An amount of RNA that ranged from roughly 0.5 to 1 ug was reverse transcribed with random hexamers. Each CDR3 protein gets one entry after TCRdb re-called the immunoSEQ multiplex PCR reads with MiXCR. The sample contains hundreds of thousands of distinct CDR3 sequences, more than 80% of which appear only once. Sequencing used CD8+ T cells from PBMCs. The receptors originated from a human donor with multiple sclerosis.

Only a few counts were recorded for this clonotype. The CDR3 DNA reads TGTGCCAGCATAAGGCTGGACAATGAGCAGTTCTTC. This codes for CASIRLDNEQFF. V and J are TRBV5-6 and TRBJ2-1; D uncertain. The germline V gene has CDR1 SGHDT and CDR2 YYEEEE. The V gene lost 6 bases and the J gene lost 5 bases, with 9 bases spanning the gap. The CDR3 has 12 amino acids.

The genes are TRBV27 and TRBJ2-2; TRBD1 agrees at 7 bases. This CDR3 contains 14 residues. Germline CDR1 MNHEY, CDR2 SMNVEV (reference sequence). Trimming removed 7 bases from V and 0 bases from J; junction bases left unmatched: 2. CDR3 DNA: TGTGCCAGCAAGACAGGGACGAACACCGGGGAGCTGTTTTTT. This translates into CASKTGTNTGELFF.

The rearrangement links TRBV4-1 to TRBJ1-1; D is perhaps TRBD1 (5 bases). V was shortened by 4 bases and J by 7 bases, with 16 bases between the two germline ends. Germline V gene data show CDR1 as MGHRA and CDR2 as YSYEKL. The CDR3 loop spans 14 amino acids. The CDR3 spells CASSPSGGDDEAFF. The CDR3, as DNA: TGCGCCAGCAGCCCTTCAGGAGGGGACGATGAAGCTTTCTTT.

The rearrangement links TRBV19 to TRBJ1-4; 9 bases match TRBD1. CDR3 length equals 18 residues. Trimming cost V 4 bases and J 8 bases; bases outside gene matches: 17. From germline, CDR1 is LNHDA and CDR2 SQIVND (reference sequence). CDR3 in DNA: TGTGCCAGTAGTACTTCCCGGGACAGGGCCATCCTGGGCGAAAAACTGTTTTTT. It codes for CASSTSRDRAILGEKLFF.

For this clonotype: A junction boundary mismatches the germline segment, possibly from a read error. J is TRBJ1-5 and V is TRBV4-1; D is perhaps TRBD1 (6 bases). Germline V lookup: CDR1 MGHRA, CDR2 YSYEKL. There are 13 residues in the CDR3. The CDR3 DNA sequence: TGCGCCAGCAGCCGGGGGCCCAATCAGCCCCGGCATTTT. Its translation is CASSRGPNQPRHF.

V is TRBV27 and J is TRBJ1-1; 10 bases fit TRBD1. The J segment lost 5 bases and the V segment lost 3 bases, leaving 3 bases of the junction unmatched. The length of the CDR3 is 14 residues. The V gene's germline CDR1 is MNHEY and CDR2 SMNVEV (reference sequence). CDR3 in amino acids: CASSFGTGETEAFF. The CDR3 bases are TGTGCCAGCAGTTTTGGGACAGGGGAAACTGAAGCTTTCTTT.

The chain links TRBV20-1 to TRBJ2-5; D possibly corresponds to TRBD1 (6 bases). CDR3 length: 9 residues. The germline CDR1 and CDR2 sequences are DFQATT and SNEGSKA (reference sequence). Trimming removed 3 bases from V and 11 bases from J, with 7 bases in between. The CDR3 DNA reads as TGCAGTGCTAGGGACAGACAGTACTTC. This translates into CSARDRQYF.

The chain carries TRBV27 and TRBJ2-7; 10 bases align to TRBD1. Germline trimming cut 3 bases from V and 1 base from J; bases unmatched to any gene: 6. The CDR3 covers 16 residues. CDR1 is MNHEY and CDR2 is SMNVEV in the germline V gene (reference sequence). The CDR3 sequence is CASSFLPGQGSYEQYF. Here the CDR3 DNA reads TGTGCCAGCAGTTTCCTCCCGGGACAGGGGTCCTACGAGCAGTACTTC.

V is TRBV19 and J is TRBJ2-1; D is ambiguous. The CDR3 has 12 residues. Trimming removed 8 bases at V and 6 bases at J, with 11 bases between. The germline V gene encodes CDR1 LNHDA and CDR2 SQIVND (reference sequence). The CDR3 DNA reads as TGTGCCAGTTCGCCAGGCTCCAATGAGCAGTTCTTC. It translates to CASSPGSNEQFF.

This clonotype has only a few counts. The rearrangement uses TRBV7-2 and TRBJ2-1; weak D call: TRBD2 (7 bases). This CDR3 spans 12 amino acids. The germline CDR1 and CDR2 sequences are SGHTA and FQGNSA. The V gene lost 5 bases and the J gene lost 15 bases, with 17 bases spanning the gap. The CDR3 spells CASSPGGGSGFF. CDR3 coding DNA: TGTGCCAGCAGCCCGGGGGGCGGGAGCGGGTTCTTC.

The chain joins TRBV7-9 to TRBJ2-1; tentatively, D is TRBD2 (5 bases). The germline V and J ends were trimmed by 0 bases and 0 bases, with 18 bases remaining between them. The CDR3 is 19 residues long. CDR1 is SEHNR and CDR2 is FQNEAQ in the germline V gene (reference sequence). The DNA of the CDR3 is TGTGCCAGCAGCTTAGCGCGAGCCGGAACGGGGAGCTCCTACAATGAGCAGTTCTTC. It encodes CASSLARAGTGSSYNEQFF.

This rearrangement joins TRBV7-8 to TRBJ1-4, with D unclear. V shed 8 bases and J shed 0 bases, with 19 bases lying between them. Germline CDR1 reads SGHVS; CDR2 reads FQNEAQ. This CDR3 has 17 residues. This CDR3 reads CASSIPPGVATNEKLFF. CDR3 in DNA: TGTGCCAGCTCCATCCCGCCGGGAGTTGCAACTAATGAAAAACTGTTTTTT.